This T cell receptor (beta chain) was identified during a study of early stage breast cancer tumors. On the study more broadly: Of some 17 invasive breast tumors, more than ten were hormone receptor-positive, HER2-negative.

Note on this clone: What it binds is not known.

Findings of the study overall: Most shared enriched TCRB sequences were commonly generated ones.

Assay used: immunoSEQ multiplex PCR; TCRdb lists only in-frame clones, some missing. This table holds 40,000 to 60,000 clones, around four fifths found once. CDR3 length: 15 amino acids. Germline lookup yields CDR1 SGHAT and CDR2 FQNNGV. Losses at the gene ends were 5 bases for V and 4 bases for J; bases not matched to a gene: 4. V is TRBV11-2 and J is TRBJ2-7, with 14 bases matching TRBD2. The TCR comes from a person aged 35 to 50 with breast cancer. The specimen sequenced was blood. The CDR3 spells CASSRLAGGPYEQYF. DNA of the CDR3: TGTGCCAGCAGCAGACTAGCGGGAGGGCCTTACGAGCAGTACTTC.